These 19 T cell receptor beta chains originate from one sample sequenced in a study of blood T cell repertoires in COVID-19. Sequencing was performed with immunoSEQ multiplex PCR; in TCRdb, only in-frame clones are kept and a portion is missing. Here the sample spans tens of thousands of clones, approximately 83% being singletons. Sequencing input: peripheral blood. These receptors were collected from a middle-aged man with COVID-19, enrolled during active disease.

The chain combines TRBV4-2 with TRBJ2-3, with TRBD2 matching 11 bases. The CDR3 extends over 16 amino acids. CDR1 LGHNA and CDR2 YNFKEQ come from the germline V gene. Germline trimming cut 3 bases from V and 2 bases from J; bases unmatched to any gene: 4. CDR3 nucleotides: TGTGCCAGCAGCCACTCTAGCGGGGGGATCACAGATACGCAGTATTTT. Its translation: CASSHSSGGITDTQYF.

The rearrangement joins TRBV5-1 to TRBJ2-5; 9 bases align to TRBD1. Germline CDR1 reads SGHRS; CDR2 reads YFSETQ. The CDR3 has 15 residues. V was clipped by 4 bases and J by 5 bases; unmatched bases: 9. The CDR3 sequence: CASSPLGTGRETQYF. Here the CDR3 DNA reads TGCGCCAGCAGCCCTCTAGGGACAGGGAGGGAGACCCAGTACTTC.

V gene TRBV6-5 combines with J gene TRBJ1-1; D gene unclear. V was shortened by 5 bases and J by 5 bases, with 15 bases between the two germline ends. This CDR3 has 14 amino acids. Per the germline V gene, CDR1 is MNHEY and CDR2 is SVGAGI. This CDR3 is CASSTTGVGTEAFF. The CDR3 DNA reads as TGTGCCAGCAGTACGACCGGGGTGGGGACTGAAGCTTTCTTT.

This chain links TRBV19 with TRBJ1-5; 7 bases line up with TRBD1. J was trimmed by 5 bases and V by 7 bases; bases with no gene match: 5. The CDR3 contains 13 residues. Germline CDR1 LNHDA, CDR2 SQIVND (reference sequence). CDR3 region: CASTTQGDQPQHF. CDR3 in DNA: TGTGCCAGTACCACGCAGGGGGATCAGCCCCAGCATTTT.

The genes are TRBV9 and TRBJ2-1; 12 positions agree with TRBD2. The length of the CDR3 is 16 residues. Germline CDR1 SGDLS, CDR2 YYNGEE. J lost 7 bases, V lost 4 bases, and 9 bases had no gene match. CDR3 DNA sequence: TGTGCCAGCAGCTCCCGGACTAGCGGGGTGAGGAATGAGCAGTTCTTC. Its translation is CASSSRTSGVRNEQFF.

The chain joins TRBV29-1 to TRBJ2-1; D uncertain. CDR1 SQVTM and CDR2 ANQGSEA come from the germline V gene. The CDR3 totals 13 residues. Trimming took 4 bases from V and 4 from J, leaving 11 bases between them. CDR3: CSVGDSRYNEQFF. CDR3 bases: TGCAGCGTTGGAGACTCCCGTTACAATGAGCAGTTCTTC.

The chain recombines TRBV9 with TRBJ2-2; weak D call: TRBD2 (5 bases). The V end was cut by 2 bases, the J end by 3 bases, with 20 bases between. CDR1 is SGDLS and CDR2 is YYNGEE in the germline V gene. The CDR3 is 18 amino acids. This chain's CDR3 is CASSVEGWRYKDTGELFF. The CDR3 nucleotides are TGTGCCAGCAGCGTCGAGGGCTGGCGGTATAAGGACACCGGGGAGCTGTTTTTT.

The chain couples TRBV29-1 to TRBJ2-1; D is perhaps TRBD1 (6 bases). Germline CDR1 SQVTM, CDR2 ANQGSEA. CDR3 length: 14 residues. The CDR3 DNA reads as TGCCTACCCGGACAGCAGGAGAAATACAATGAGCAGTTCTTC. Amino acid sequence: CLPGQQEKYNEQFF.

This chain uses TRBV7-9 with TRBJ1-2; 8 bases are a match to TRBD1. V lost 6 bases and J lost 8; bases outside the gene matches: 5. This CDR3 is 12 amino acids long. Germline CDR1 SEHNR, CDR2 FQNEAQ (reference sequence). The CDR3 DNA reads as TGTGCCAGCAGACCAGGGGGCCTAGGCTACACCTTC. As protein: CASRPGGLGYTF.

This rearrangement joins TRBV2 to TRBJ2-1; 9 bases align to TRBD2. The V gene end was trimmed by 11 bases and the J gene end by 2 bases; junction bases not matched to a gene: 7. CDR3 length: 14 residues. In germline, CDR1 is SNHLY, CDR2 FYNNEI. This chain's CDR3 is CAGLLAGAYNEQFF. The CDR3 DNA reads as TGTGCCGGACTTTTAGCGGGGGCCTACAATGAGCAGTTCTTC.

CDR3 amino acids: CAAQDSAKPPNSPLHF. CDR3 coding DNA: TGTGCCGCACAGGACAGCGCAAAACCCCCAAATTCACCCCTCCACTTT. The V gene is TRBV5-4, the J gene TRBJ1-6; tentatively, D is TRBD1 (6 bases). The CDR3 sequence is 16 residues long. The V end was cut by 10 bases, the J end by 7 bases, with 24 bases between. The germline V gene has CDR1 SGHNT and CDR2 YYREEE (reference sequence).

The chain has TRBV7-4 and TRBJ2-3; D possibly corresponds to TRBD2 (6 bases). CDR1 and CDR2 from the germline V gene are SGHVT and SQSDAQ. The V gene lost 7 bases and the J gene lost 4 bases, with 15 bases spanning the gap. The CDR3 consists of 14 residues. The CDR3 DNA sequence: TGTGCCAGCATCTCACCGGAGGGGCCAGATACGCAGTATTTT. This translates into CASISPEGPDTQYF.

The chain combines TRBV6-5 with TRBJ1-5; 9 nucleotides line up with TRBD1. The CDR3 has 15 residues. V dropped 9 bases and J dropped 7; count of bases not matched to a gene: 13. Germline CDR1 reads MNHEY; CDR2 reads SVGAGI. The CDR3 loop is CASAQDRGSGQPQHF. Written as DNA, the CDR3 is TGTGCCAGTGCCCAGGACAGGGGATCTGGCCAGCCCCAGCATTTT.

The V gene is TRBV6-5, the J gene TRBJ1-6; D perhaps matches TRBD1 (6 bases). V lost 7 bases and J lost 10, with 20 bases in between. Germline assignment: CDR1 MNHEY and CDR2 SVGAGI. This CDR3 contains 15 residues. The CDR3 loop is CASTDLQGSGSPLHF. CDR3 coding DNA: TGTGCCAGCACCGACCTGCAGGGGAGTGGATCACCCCTCCACTTT.

The CDR3 sequence: CASSSTGGYGYTF. CDR3 bases: TGTGCCAGCAGCTCGACAGGGGGCTATGGCTACACCTTC. This rearrangement joins TRBV11-2 to TRBJ1-2; 9 positions match TRBD1. This CDR3 comprises 13 residues. CDR1 is SGHAT, CDR2 FQNNGV, per germline. Trimming removed 4 bases from V and 4 bases from J; junction bases left unmatched: 1.

The CDR3 nucleotides read TGTGCCAGCAGTGAACGAGCGGGGGTTGGCACAGATACGCAGTATTTT. It specifies CASSERAGVGTDTQYF. The genes are TRBV25-1 and TRBJ2-3; 8 bases fit TRBD2. The V and J ends lost 2 bases and 1 base, in that order; junction bases with no gene match: 5. Germline V gene lookup returns CDR1 MGHDK and CDR2 SYGVNS. The CDR3 contains 16 residues.

This chain links TRBV6-5 with TRBJ2-1; TRBD1 agrees at 8 bases. In germline, CDR1 is MNHEY, CDR2 SVGAGI. After removal of 11 bases from V and 8 bases from J, the junction contained 5 bases not matched to a gene. There are 11 residues in the CDR3. The CDR3 DNA sequence: TGTGCCCCCCACAGGGGGGATGAGCAGTTCTTC. Translated, it gives CAPHRGDEQFF.

A word on this clone: One end of the junction fails to match germline, which may point to a read error. V and J are TRBV29-1 and TRBJ2-1, with 8 bases matching TRBD1. Germline CDR1 SQVTM, CDR2 ANQGSEA. This CDR3 region has 15 residues. The CDR3 sequence is CSVERGDRQNNEHFF. The DNA of the CDR3 is TGCAGCGTTGAAAGGGGGGACAGGCAGAACAATGAGCATTTCTTC.

V usage is TRBV2 and J usage is TRBJ2-1, with 11 bases aligning to TRBD1. Trimming at V came to 10 bases and at J to 6 bases, leaving 11 bases not matched to a gene. The CDR3 contains 15 residues. CDR1 is SNHLY and CDR2 is FYNNEI in the germline V gene. CDR3 residues: CATQFGQGAANEQFF. The CDR3 DNA reads TGTGCCACCCAGTTCGGACAGGGGGCGGCCAATGAGCAGTTCTTC.